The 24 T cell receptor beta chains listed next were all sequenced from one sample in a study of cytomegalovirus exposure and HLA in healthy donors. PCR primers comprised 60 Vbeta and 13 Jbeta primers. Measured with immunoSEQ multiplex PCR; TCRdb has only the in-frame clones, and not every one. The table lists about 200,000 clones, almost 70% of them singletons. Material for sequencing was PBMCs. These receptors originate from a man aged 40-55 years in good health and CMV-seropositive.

DNA of the CDR3: TGTGCCAGCAGCCCCCAGAGGGCTAGCGGGGGGGTTGTCACCGGGGAGCTGTTTTTT. Residues: CASSPQRASGGVVTGELFF. The chain employs TRBV9 and TRBJ2-2, with TRBD2 matching 12 bases. Germline CDR1 reads SGDLS; CDR2 reads YYNGEE. J was trimmed by 4 bases and V by 4 bases; bases with no gene match: 14. This CDR3 comprises 19 residues.

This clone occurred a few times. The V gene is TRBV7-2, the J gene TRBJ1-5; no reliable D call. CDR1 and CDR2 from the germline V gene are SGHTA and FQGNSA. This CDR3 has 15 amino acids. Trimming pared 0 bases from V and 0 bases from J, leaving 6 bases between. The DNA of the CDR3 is TGTGCCAGCAGCTTAGCCATTTCTAGCAATCAGCCCCAGCATTTT. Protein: CASSLAISSNQPQHF.

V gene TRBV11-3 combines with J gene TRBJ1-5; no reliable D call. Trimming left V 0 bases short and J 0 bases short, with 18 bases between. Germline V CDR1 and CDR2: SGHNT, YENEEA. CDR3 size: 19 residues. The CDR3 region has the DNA TGTGCCAGCAGCTTAGATAATGGAGGGTCGGGATATAGCAATCAGCCCCAGCATTTT. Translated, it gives CASSLDNGGSGYSNQPQHF.

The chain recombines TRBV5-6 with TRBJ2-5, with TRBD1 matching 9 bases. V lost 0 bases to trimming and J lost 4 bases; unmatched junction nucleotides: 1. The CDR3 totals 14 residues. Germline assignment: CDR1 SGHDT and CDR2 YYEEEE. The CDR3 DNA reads TGTGCCAGCAGCTTGGGGACAGGGGTAGAGACCCAGTACTTC. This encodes CASSLGTGVETQYF.

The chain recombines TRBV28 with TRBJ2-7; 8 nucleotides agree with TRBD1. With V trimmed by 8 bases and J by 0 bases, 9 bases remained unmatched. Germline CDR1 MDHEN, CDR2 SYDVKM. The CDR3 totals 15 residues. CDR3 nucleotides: TGTGCCAGCGGACTCAGGGGGCGACCCTCCTACGAGCAGTACTTC. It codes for CASGLRGRPSYEQYF.

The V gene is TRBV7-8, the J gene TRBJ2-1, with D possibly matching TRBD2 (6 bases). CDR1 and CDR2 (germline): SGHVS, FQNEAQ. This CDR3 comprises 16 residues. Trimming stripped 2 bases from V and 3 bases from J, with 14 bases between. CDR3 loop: CASSLTPGVFYNEQFF. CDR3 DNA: TGTGCCAGCAGCTTAACCCCGGGGGTCTTCTACAATGAGCAGTTCTTC.

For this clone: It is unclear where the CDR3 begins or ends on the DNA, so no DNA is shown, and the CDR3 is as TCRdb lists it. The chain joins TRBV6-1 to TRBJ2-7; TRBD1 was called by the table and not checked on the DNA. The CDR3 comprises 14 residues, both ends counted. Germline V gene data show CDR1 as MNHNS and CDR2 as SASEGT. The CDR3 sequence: CASSFGQGYGEQYF.

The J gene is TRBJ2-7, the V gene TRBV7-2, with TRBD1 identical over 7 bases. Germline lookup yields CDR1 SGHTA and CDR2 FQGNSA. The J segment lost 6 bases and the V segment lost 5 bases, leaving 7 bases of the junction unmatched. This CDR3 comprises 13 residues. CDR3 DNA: TGTGCCAGCAGCCTAGACAGGGCGGGCGAGCAGTACTTC. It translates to CASSLDRAGEQYF.

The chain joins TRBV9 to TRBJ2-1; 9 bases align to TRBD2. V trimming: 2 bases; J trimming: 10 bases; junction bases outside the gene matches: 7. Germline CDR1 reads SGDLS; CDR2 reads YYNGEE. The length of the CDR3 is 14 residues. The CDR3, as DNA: TGTGCCAGCAGCGTCGGCGGGGGGGCTTGGGAGCAGTTCTTC. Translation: CASSVGGGAWEQFF.

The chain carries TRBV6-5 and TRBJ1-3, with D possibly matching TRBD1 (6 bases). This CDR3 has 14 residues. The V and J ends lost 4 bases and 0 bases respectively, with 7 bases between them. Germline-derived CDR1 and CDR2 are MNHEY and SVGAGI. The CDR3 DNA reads TGTGCCAGCAGTTCGGACAGCTCTGGAAACACCATATATTTT. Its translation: CASSSDSSGNTIYF.

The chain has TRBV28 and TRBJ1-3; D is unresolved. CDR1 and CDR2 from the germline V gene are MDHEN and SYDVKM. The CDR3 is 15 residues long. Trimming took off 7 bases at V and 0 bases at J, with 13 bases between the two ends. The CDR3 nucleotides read TGTGCCAGCACTCTCCGAGGGAGCTCTGGAAACACCATATATTTT. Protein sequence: CASTLRGSSGNTIYF. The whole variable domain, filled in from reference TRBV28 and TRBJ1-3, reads DVKVTQSSRYLVKRTGEKVFLECVQDMDHENMFWYRQDPGLGLRLIYFSYDVKMKEKGDIPEGYSVSREKKERFSLILESASTNQTSMYLCASTLRGSSGNTIYFGEGSWLTVV.

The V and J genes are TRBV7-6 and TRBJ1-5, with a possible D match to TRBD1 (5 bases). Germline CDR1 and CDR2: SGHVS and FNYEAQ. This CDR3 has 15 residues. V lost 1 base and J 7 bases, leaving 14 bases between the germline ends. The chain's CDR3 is CASSLGPGQGQPQHF. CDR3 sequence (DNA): TGTGCCAGCAGCTTAGGCCCTGGGCAGGGACAGCCCCAGCATTTT.

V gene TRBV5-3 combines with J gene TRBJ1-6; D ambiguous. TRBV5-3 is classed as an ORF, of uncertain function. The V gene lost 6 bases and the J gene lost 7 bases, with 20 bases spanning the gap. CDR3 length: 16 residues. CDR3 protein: CARIGNFKMRNSPLHF. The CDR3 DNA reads TGTGCCAGAATTGGTAATTTTAAAATGAGGAATTCACCCCTCCACTTT.

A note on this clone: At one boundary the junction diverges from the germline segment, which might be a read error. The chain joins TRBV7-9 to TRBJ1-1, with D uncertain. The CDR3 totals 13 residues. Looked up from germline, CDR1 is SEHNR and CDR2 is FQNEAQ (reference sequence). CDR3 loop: CASSQAGNTEAFF. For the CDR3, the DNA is TGCGCCAGCAGCCAAGCAGGGAACACTGAAGCTTTCTTT.

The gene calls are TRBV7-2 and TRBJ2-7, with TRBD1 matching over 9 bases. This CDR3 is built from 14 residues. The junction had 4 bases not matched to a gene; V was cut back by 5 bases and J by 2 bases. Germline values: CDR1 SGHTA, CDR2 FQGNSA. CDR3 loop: CASSPGTGPYEQYF. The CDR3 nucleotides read TGTGCCAGCAGCCCCGGGACAGGGCCCTACGAGCAGTACTTC. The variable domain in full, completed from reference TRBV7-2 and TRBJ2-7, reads GAGVSQSPSNKVTEKGKDVELRCDPISGHTALYWYRQSLGQGLEFLIYFQGNSAPDKSGLPSDRFSAERTGGSVSTLTIQRTQQEDSAVYLCASSPGTGPYEQYFGPGTRLTVT.

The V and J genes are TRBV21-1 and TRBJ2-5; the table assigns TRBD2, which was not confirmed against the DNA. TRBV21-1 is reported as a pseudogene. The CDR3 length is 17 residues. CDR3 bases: TGTGCCAGCAGCAAAGCGCGCAGCGGGGGGTCCCAAGAGACCCAGTACTTC. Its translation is CASSKARSGGSQETQYF.

Here the CDR3 DNA reads TGTGCCAGCAGCCAAGAGACGGACAGGGCTTTCGGCTACACCTTC. Protein: CASSQETDRAFGYTF. The rearrangement joins TRBV4-2 to TRBJ1-2; 8 bases fit TRBD1. The J segment lost 8 bases and the V segment lost 0 bases, leaving 8 bases of the junction unmatched. The germline CDR1 and CDR2 sequences are LGHNA and YNFKEQ. The CDR3 extends over 15 amino acids.

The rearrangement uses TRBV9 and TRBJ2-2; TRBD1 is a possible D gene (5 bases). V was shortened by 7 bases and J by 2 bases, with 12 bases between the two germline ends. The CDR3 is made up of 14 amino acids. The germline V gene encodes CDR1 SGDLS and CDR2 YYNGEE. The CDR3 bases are TGTGCCAGCGGGGAAGGGGCCAACACCGGGGAGCTGTTTTTT. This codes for CASGEGANTGELFF.

The CDR3: CASSVDENYGYTF. In DNA form, the CDR3 reads TGTGCCAGCAGCGTAGACGAGAACTATGGCTACACCTTC. The chain joins TRBV9 to TRBJ1-2; unclear D gene. Germline V gene sequence: CDR1 SGDLS, CDR2 YYNGEE. The CDR3 has 13 residues. V was trimmed by 0 bases and J by 2 bases, leaving 5 bases between them.

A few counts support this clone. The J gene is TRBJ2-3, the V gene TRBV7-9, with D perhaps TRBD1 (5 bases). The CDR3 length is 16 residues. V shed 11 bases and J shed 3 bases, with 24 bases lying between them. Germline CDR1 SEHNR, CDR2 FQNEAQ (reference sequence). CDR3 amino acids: CAPTAGISIRTDTQYF. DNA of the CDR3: TGTGCCCCAACCGCAGGGATTTCGATCCGGACAGATACGCAGTATTTT.

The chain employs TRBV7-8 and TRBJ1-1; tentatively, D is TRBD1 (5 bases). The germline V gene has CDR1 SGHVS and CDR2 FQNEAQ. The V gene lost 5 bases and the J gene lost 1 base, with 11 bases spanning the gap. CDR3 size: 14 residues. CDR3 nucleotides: TGTGCCAGCAGCCCTGACAGCTGGAACACTGAAGCTTTCTTT. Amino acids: CASSPDSWNTEAFF.

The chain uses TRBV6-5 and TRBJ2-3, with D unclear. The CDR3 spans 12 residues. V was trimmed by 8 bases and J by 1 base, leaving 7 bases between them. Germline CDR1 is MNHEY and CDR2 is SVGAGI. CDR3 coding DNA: TGTGCCAGCCGGTCGGGCACAGATACGCAGTATTTT. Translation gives CASRSGTDTQYF.

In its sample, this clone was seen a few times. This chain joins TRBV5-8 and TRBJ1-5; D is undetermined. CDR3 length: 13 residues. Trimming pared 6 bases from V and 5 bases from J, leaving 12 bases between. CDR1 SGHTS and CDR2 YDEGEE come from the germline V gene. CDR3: CASNREDHQPQHF. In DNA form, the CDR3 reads TGTGCCAGCAACCGGGAGGATCATCAGCCCCAGCATTTT.

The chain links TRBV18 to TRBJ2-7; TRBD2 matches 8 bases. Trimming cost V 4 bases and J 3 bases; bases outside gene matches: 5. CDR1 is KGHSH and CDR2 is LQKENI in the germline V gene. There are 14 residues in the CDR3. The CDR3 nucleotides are TGTGCCAGCTCACTAGCGGGACAAAACTACGAGCAGTACTTC. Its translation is CASSLAGQNYEQYF.